This T cell receptor (beta chain) was identified during a study of CD8+ T cells in alopecia areata. From germline, CDR1 is SGHAT and CDR2 FQDESV (reference sequence). With 5 bases removed from V and 8 bases from J, the gap between germline ends came to 15 bases. The CDR3 has 13 amino acids. The study, taken as a whole, reports: Scalp clonality and expanded CD8+ clones among the top 100 showed significant decreases with tofacitinib. Numerous expanded lesional clones remained in scalp and blood during tofacitinib.

The treatment here: oral pan-JAK inhibitor, 5-10 mg twice daily. Sampling of alopecia areata patients yielded lesional scalp punch biopsies as well as peripheral blood. This clone has more than one count but fewer than ten. As yet, its antigen is unknown. The sequencing template was cDNA reverse transcribed from extracted RNA. Profiled with immunoSEQ multiplex PCR; TCRdb holds only in-frame clones, not every one. Here the sample spans 150,000 to 200,000 clones, roughly 60% being singletons. This sequence joins TRBV11-1 and TRBJ1-2; D gene ambiguous. The TCR sequence derives from a human donor with alopecia areata. The sequences come from CD4+ T cells sorted from blood, collected at week 24, from a patient treated with tofacitinib. CDR3 bases: TGTGCCAGCAGCATTGCGGGGTCCGGCGGCTACACCTTC. It translates to CASSIAGSGGYTF. Looking up the rest from reference TRBV11-1 and TRBJ1-2 gives the full variable domain: EAEVAQSPRYKITEKSQAVAFWCDPISGHATLYWYRQILGQGPELLVQFQDESVVDDSQLPKDRFSAERLKGVDSTLKIQPAELGDSAMYLCASSIAGSGGYTFGSGTRLTVV.